This TCR beta chain comes out of a study of technical replicates of blood from several donors. Generated by immunoSEQ multiplex PCR, the TCRdb table keeps only in-frame clones and is missing some. This table holds 70,000 to 80,000 clones, about 90% found once. CDR3 length: 15 amino acids. CDR1 MRHNA and CDR2 SNTAGT come from the germline V gene. V lost 2 bases, J lost 3 bases, and 6 bases stayed unmatched. Sequenced input: T cells isolated from PBMCs. The TCR originated in a human donor in good health. V is TRBV6-4 and J is TRBJ2-7, with 8 nucleotides matching TRBD2. The CDR3 sequence: CASSDRTSCDYEQYF. The CDR3, as DNA: TGTGCCAGCAGTGACCGGACTAGCTGCGACTACGAGCAGTACTTC.